The 19 T cell receptor beta chains below come from one sample, sequenced in a study of blood T cells in healthy people across ages. The authors ran a second PCR of about 6 to 11 cycles using a sample-barcoded 5' primer and a J-beta primer mix. TCRdb re-derived calls from the 5' RACE reads in MiXCR, one entry per CDR3 protein. The sample lists about 1.8 million distinct CDR3 sequences, around 48% occurring once. The sequenced sample consisted of blood. The receptors stem from a woman aged 40 to 50 in good health.

This clonotype has at least ten counts. This chain links TRBV12-3 or TRBV12-4 with TRBJ2-3, with 7 positions matching TRBD1. Losses at the gene ends were 6 bases for V and 0 bases for J; bases not matched to a gene: 3. The CDR3 is 14 amino acids. CDR3 in amino acids: CASSLQGSTDTQYF. The CDR3 region has the DNA TGTGCCAGCAGCTTACAGGGGAGCACAGATACGCAGTATTTT.

The chain is built from TRBV11-2 and TRBJ2-7; D not resolved. V gave up 1 base and J gave up 0 bases, with 10 bases separating them. CDR3 length equals 15 residues. Germline loops: CDR1 SGHAT, CDR2 FQNNGV. In nucleotides, the CDR3 is TGTGCCAGCAGCTTAGCGCTGGGGATCTCCTACGAGCAGTACTTC. Its translation: CASSLALGISYEQYF.

The chain links TRBV20-1 to TRBJ1-6; D perhaps matches TRBD1 (5 bases). The CDR3 extends over 11 amino acids. V was shortened by 4 bases and J by 10 bases, with 8 bases between the two germline ends. Germline CDR1 and CDR2: DFQATT and SNEGSKA (reference sequence). The CDR3 DNA follows: TGCAGTGCTAATTGGGGGTCACCCCTCCACTTT. This gives the protein CSANWGSPLHF.

The CDR3 DNA is TGTGCCAGCAGCGATACAGGGGGTAATCAGCCCCAGCATTTT. Its protein is CASSDTGGNQPQHF. The chain couples TRBV7-9 to TRBJ1-5; TRBD1 aligns across 8 bases. Germline V gene data show CDR1 as SEHNR and CDR2 as FQNEAQ (reference sequence). There are 14 residues in the CDR3. Unmatched junction bases numbered 4, after V lost 5 bases and J lost 4 bases.

CDR3 in DNA: TGTGCCAGCAGCTTAGACCCCCTGAGCCACGCGGGGGAAAATGAGCAGTTCTTC. Protein: CASSLDPLSHAGENEQFF. The chain has TRBV11-2 and TRBJ2-1; TRBD2 aligns across 7 bases. Per the germline V gene, CDR1 is SGHAT and CDR2 is FQNNGV. This CDR3 region has 18 residues. J was trimmed by 7 bases and V by 0 bases; bases with no gene match: 15.

This clonotype was counted a few times. V gene TRBV6-6 combines with J gene TRBJ2-7; D perhaps matches TRBD1 (5 bases). V lost 2 bases and J lost 6, with 8 bases in between. The germline gives CDR1 MNHNY, CDR2 SVGAGI (reference sequence). The CDR3 consists of 12 residues. This CDR3 is CASSYQGIEQYF. CDR3 DNA sequence: TGTGCCAGCAGTTACCAGGGTATCGAGCAGTACTTC.

This clonotype showed up many times. The V and J genes are TRBV20-1 and TRBJ2-7, with 8 nucleotides matching TRBD1. The CDR3 is 16 residues long. CDR1 and CDR2 from the germline V gene are DFQATT and SNEGSKA (reference sequence). V was pared by 0 bases and J by 3 bases, with 10 bases of the junction left unmatched. This chain's CDR3 is CSARDKPWDRHYEQYF. Written as DNA, the CDR3 is TGCAGTGCTAGAGACAAGCCTTGGGACAGGCACTACGAGCAGTACTTC.

The V call is TRBV27, the J call TRBJ1-2; maybe TRBD1 (5 bases). This CDR3 is built from 15 residues. The ends were cut back, 0 bases at V and 5 bases at J, with 13 bases in the middle. Germline values: CDR1 MNHEY, CDR2 SMNVEV (reference sequence). CDR3 loop: CASSLSQADIYGYTF. The CDR3 DNA follows: TGTGCCAGCAGTTTATCACAGGCTGATATTTATGGCTACACCTTC.

V usage is TRBV28 and J usage is TRBJ2-3; possibly TRBD2 for D (6 bases). V lost 9 bases, J lost 4 bases, and 20 bases lay in between. The CDR3 extends over 15 amino acids. Germline values: CDR1 MDHEN, CDR2 SYDVKM. Here the CDR3 DNA reads TGTGCCAGTAAAAGTTTTGGTAGGGAGGCAGATACGCAGTATTTT. Amino acids: CASKSFGREADTQYF.

This chain joins TRBV27 and TRBJ2-3; D might be TRBD1 or TRBD2, each matching 5 bases. Germline loops: CDR1 MNHEY, CDR2 SMNVEV (reference sequence). Trimming stripped 4 bases from V and 6 bases from J, with 14 bases between. The CDR3 covers 14 residues. The CDR3 protein is CASSSGLIRDTQYF. The CDR3 region has the DNA TGTGCCAGCAGTTCGGGGCTAATTAGGGATACGCAGTATTTT.

The chain uses TRBV20-1 and TRBJ1-5, with a possible D match to TRBD1 (5 bases). Trimming took off 4 bases at V and 6 bases at J, with 16 bases between the two ends. CDR3 length equals 14 residues. The germline V gene has CDR1 DFQATT and CDR2 SNEGSKA (reference sequence). Written as DNA, the CDR3 is TGCAGTGCTATTCTCCGGGGGTCTGGTCAGCCCCAGCATTTT. Protein: CSAILRGSGQPQHF.

The J gene is TRBJ1-5, the V gene TRBV28; the D gene is possibly TRBD1 (5 bases). The CDR3 has 13 amino acids. V was pared by 7 bases and J by 6 bases, with 13 bases between. CDR1 and CDR2 (germline): MDHEN, SYDVKM. CDR3 nucleotide sequence: TGTGCCAGCATCCCCACAGGCTCTCAGCCCCAGCATTTT. The encoded protein is CASIPTGSQPQHF.

DNA for the CDR3: TGCGCCAGCAGCCAAGATCGCGACAGGGGGCTGTTTGTAGACGAGCAGTACTTC. Protein: CASSQDRDRGLFVDEQYF. This chain connects TRBV4-3 to TRBJ2-7; 10 bases agree with TRBD1. Germline V gives CDR1 LGHNA, CDR2 YSLEER. This CDR3 spans 18 amino acids. V shed 0 bases, J shed 5 bases, and the junction held 13 bases outside the gene matches.

The genes are TRBV6-5 and TRBJ1-4; 9 bases align to TRBD1. This CDR3 region has 14 residues. V shed 5 bases, J shed 10 bases, and the junction held 8 bases outside the gene matches. Germline assignment: CDR1 MNHEY and CDR2 SVGAGI. CDR3 residues: CASSRKGQGGKLFF. The CDR3, as DNA: TGTGCCAGCAGTCGGAAGGGACAGGGCGGAAAACTGTTTTTT.

The chain links TRBV25-1 to TRBJ2-7; 9 positions agree with TRBD1. Germline CDR1 and CDR2: MGHDK and SYGVNS. V was clipped by 10 bases and J by 5 bases; unmatched bases: 12. The CDR3 has 14 amino acids. This CDR3 is CATQIPGQGNEQYF. CDR3 in DNA: TGTGCCACCCAAATTCCGGGACAGGGCAACGAGCAGTACTTC.

This clonotype was seen a few times. This chain joins TRBV6-5 and TRBJ2-1, with 15 bases fitting TRBD2. The germline gives CDR1 MNHEY, CDR2 SVGAGI. The CDR3 sequence is 16 residues long. After removal of 2 bases from V and 7 bases from J, the junction contained 3 bases not matched to a gene. CDR3 DNA sequence: TGTGCCAGCAGTTACCCAGGGACTAGCGGGGGGAATGAGCAGTTCTTC. It translates to CASSYPGTSGGNEQFF.

This clonotype was seen many times. The chain recombines TRBV29-1 with TRBJ2-7, with D perhaps TRBD2 (5 bases). The CDR3 extends over 11 amino acids. Germline-derived CDR1 and CDR2 are SQVTM and ANQGSEA. With 5 bases removed from V and 3 bases from J, the gap between germline ends came to 8 bases. The chain's CDR3 is CSVRGSYEQYF. CDR3 nucleotides: TGCAGCGTTCGAGGGAGCTACGAGCAGTACTTC.

The rearrangement joins TRBV13 to TRBJ2-5; D unresolved. Trimming stripped 4 bases from V and 3 bases from J, with 15 bases between. The CDR3 has 15 residues. Germline V gives CDR1 PRHDT, CDR2 FYEKMQ (reference sequence). This CDR3 is CASSSEAVNEETQYF. The CDR3 nucleotides read TGTGCCAGCAGCTCCGAAGCAGTCAACGAAGAGACCCAGTACTTC.

This sequence joins TRBV6-1 and TRBJ1-2, with 7 nucleotides matching TRBD1. The CDR3 sequence is 13 residues long. Germline V lookup: CDR1 MNHNS, CDR2 SASEGT. The junction had 5 bases not matched to a gene; V was cut back by 1 base and J by 9 bases. The CDR3 nucleotides read TGTGCCAGCAGTGAAGTGGACAGGAGGAGCTACACCTTC. Its protein is CASSEVDRRSYTF.